This T cell receptor (beta chain) comes out of a study of T cells in Graves' hyperthyroidism and ophthalmopathy. Unmatched junction bases numbered 9, after V lost 6 bases and J lost 16 bases. The V gene's germline CDR1 is MDHEN and CDR2 SYDVKM. CDR3 size: 11 residues. As to this clonotype: Its antigen is not known.

Study-level points and caveats: Blood held most thyroid clonotypes expanded above 0.001 frequency.

It was RNA transcripts that yielded the amplified TCR beta CDR3 regions. Using the HTBI primer set, a first-round RT-PCR was run on the TCR CDR3. From the multiplex PCR reads, TCRdb called clonotypes with MiXCR, one entry per CDR3 protein. The sample records around 350,000 distinct CDR3 sequences, approximately 18% being singletons. The specimen was blood. V gene TRBV28 combines with J gene TRBJ1-5, with 7 bases fitting TRBD1. The TCR comes from a woman in her twenties or thirties with Graves' hyperthyroidism that later progressed to Graves' ophthalmopathy. The CDR3 loop is CASRSTTGKHF. The CDR3 nucleotides read TGTGCCAGCAGATCAACGACAGGGAAACATTTT.